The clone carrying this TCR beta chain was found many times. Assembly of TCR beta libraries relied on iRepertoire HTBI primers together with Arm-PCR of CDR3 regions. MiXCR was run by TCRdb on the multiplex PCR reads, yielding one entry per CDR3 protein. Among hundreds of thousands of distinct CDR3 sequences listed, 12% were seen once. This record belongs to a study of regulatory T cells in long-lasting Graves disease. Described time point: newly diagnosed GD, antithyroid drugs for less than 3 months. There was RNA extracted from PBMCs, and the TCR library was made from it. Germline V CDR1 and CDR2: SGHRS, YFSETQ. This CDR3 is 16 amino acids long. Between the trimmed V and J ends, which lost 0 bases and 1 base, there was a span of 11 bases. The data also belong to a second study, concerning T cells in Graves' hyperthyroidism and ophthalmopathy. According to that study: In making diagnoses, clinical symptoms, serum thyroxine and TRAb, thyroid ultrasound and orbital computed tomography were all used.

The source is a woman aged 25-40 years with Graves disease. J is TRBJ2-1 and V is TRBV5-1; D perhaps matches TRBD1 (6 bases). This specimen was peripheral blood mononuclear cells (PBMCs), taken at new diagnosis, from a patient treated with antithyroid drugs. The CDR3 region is CASSLGQGLSYNEQFF. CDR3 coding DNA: TGCGCCAGCAGCTTGGGCCAGGGGTTGTCCTACAATGAGCAGTTCTTC.